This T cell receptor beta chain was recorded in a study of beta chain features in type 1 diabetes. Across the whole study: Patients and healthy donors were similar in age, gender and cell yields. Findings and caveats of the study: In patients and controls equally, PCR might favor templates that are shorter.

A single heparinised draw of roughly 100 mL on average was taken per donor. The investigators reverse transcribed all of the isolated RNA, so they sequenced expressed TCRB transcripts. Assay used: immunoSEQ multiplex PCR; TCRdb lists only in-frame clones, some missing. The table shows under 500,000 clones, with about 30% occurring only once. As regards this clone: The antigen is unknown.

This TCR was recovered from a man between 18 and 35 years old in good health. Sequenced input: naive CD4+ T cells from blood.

CDR3: CASSLGDEQYF. CDR3 sequence (DNA): TGTGCCAGCAGCTTAGGGGACGAGCAGTACTTC. The V and J genes are TRBV11-2 and TRBJ2-7; unclear D gene. There are 11 residues in the CDR3. V lost 1 base and J 5 bases, leaving 3 bases between the germline ends. Germline V CDR1 and CDR2: SGHAT, FQNNGV.